This T cell receptor beta chain was identified in a study of shared clonotypes between healthy human individuals. Sequenced by immunoSEQ multiplex PCR; TCRdb stores in-frame clones only, minus some. The repertoire consists of around 2.5 million clones, with over 85% occurring once and the leading ten covering 0.36%. Every one of the donors was a Caucasian adult that lived in Nashville, Tennessee. The CDR3 consists of 14 residues. V lost 5 bases and J 4 bases, leaving 14 bases between the germline ends. Germline V lookup: CDR1 MDHEN, CDR2 SYDVKM. This chain joins TRBV28 and TRBJ1-2, with a weak D call TRBD1 (6 bases). This TCR was sampled from a man aged 18-30 years in good health. Some clones in this sample may be carry-over from other donors' samples. The source material was naive CD4+ T cells from PBMCs. This sample's subset: CD45RA+ positively selected. The CDR3 DNA sequence: TGTGCCAGCAGTACACAGGGTTACGGCTATGGCTACACCTTC. Its translation is CASSTQGYGYGYTF.